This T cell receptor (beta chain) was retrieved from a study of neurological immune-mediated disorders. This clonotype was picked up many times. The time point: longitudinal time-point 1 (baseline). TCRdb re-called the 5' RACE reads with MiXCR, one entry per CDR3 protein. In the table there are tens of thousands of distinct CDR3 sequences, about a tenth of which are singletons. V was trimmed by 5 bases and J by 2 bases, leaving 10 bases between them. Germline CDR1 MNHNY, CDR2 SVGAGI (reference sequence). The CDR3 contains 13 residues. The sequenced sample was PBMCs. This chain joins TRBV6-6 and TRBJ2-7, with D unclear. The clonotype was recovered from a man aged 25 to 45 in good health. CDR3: CASSPDSTYEQYF. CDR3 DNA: TGTGCCAGCAGTCCCGATAGTACCTACGAGCAGTACTTC.